This T cell receptor beta chain was documented in a study of tumor-infiltrating lymphocytes in primary liver carcinoma. Priming with a constant-region primer yielded TCR beta cDNA from about 450 ng total RNA. ARM-PCR was slightly modified, and three nested multiplex PCR rounds with it gave rise to the TCR beta libraries. Forward primers for TRBV1-TRBV30 and a C-beta reverse primer served the first two PCR rounds, at approximately 10 cycles each. TCRdb called the multiplex PCR reads again in MiXCR, with one record for every CDR3 protein. The sample lists about 54,000 distinct CDR3 sequences, about 73% occurring once. As to this clonotype: One end of the junction is discordant with germline, which a read error may explain.

Co-extraction yielded RNA and DNA from 20-30 mg of unsorted bulk tissue. Five discrete regions of every tumor underwent sampling. In every tumor sample, viable tumor cells made up over 85%. CDR3 length: 14 amino acids. The germline V gene has CDR1 SQVTM and CDR2 ANQGSEA. The chain carries TRBV29-1 and TRBJ2-1, with 13 bases fitting TRBD2. The sequencing sample was made of liver tumor tissue from sampling region 2. The sample's subset: tumor region T2, inferior pole. The receptor was isolated from a man aged 40-55 years with primary liver carcinoma and hepatitis B virus infection. CDR3: CIVDGLAGVNEQFF. CDR3 in DNA: TGCATCGTTGATGGACTAGCGGGAGTCAATGAGCAGTTCTTC.